This entry concerns a single TCR beta chain. Its target is unknown. This sample is part of a study of shared clonotypes between healthy human individuals. Whole-study context: For every donor, three CD4 naive, three CD4 memory, two CD8 naive and one CD8 memory plates were used.

Several immunoSEQ 96-well plates shared each subset's DNA, each plate a replicate. Using immunoSEQ multiplex PCR, the repertoire was profiled, and TCRdb retains in-frame clones only, with some absent. Of about 820,000 clones in the sample, 80% to 95% are singletons; the top ten hold about 25%. Germline CDR1 reads SEHNR; CDR2 reads FQNEAQ (reference sequence). Deletions cut 7 bases from V and 0 bases from J, with 14 bases between. CDR3 length: 15 residues. Study-wide findings and caveats: At large depth, rarefaction still showed sorted-subset sequencing to be incomplete.

CD45RO negativity and positive selection for CCR7 defined naive CD8 cells, a population that excluded terminally differentiated effector memory CD45RA+ cells. Sequencing was performed on naive CD8+ T cells sorted from blood. J is TRBJ2-3 and V is TRBV7-9, with D unresolved. The receptor comes from a man aged 30 to 45 in good health. The CDR3 nucleotides are TGTGCCAGCACCGGCCCCGAATCTAGCACAGATACGCAGTATTTT. Residues: CASTGPESSTDTQYF. The full variable domain, completed using reference TRBV7-9 and TRBJ2-3, is DTGVSQNPRHKITKRGQNVTFRCDPISEHNRLYWYRQTLGQGPEFLTYFQNEAQLEKSRLLSDRFSAERPKGSFSTLEIQRTEQGDSAMYLCASTGPESSTDTQYFGPGTRLTVL.